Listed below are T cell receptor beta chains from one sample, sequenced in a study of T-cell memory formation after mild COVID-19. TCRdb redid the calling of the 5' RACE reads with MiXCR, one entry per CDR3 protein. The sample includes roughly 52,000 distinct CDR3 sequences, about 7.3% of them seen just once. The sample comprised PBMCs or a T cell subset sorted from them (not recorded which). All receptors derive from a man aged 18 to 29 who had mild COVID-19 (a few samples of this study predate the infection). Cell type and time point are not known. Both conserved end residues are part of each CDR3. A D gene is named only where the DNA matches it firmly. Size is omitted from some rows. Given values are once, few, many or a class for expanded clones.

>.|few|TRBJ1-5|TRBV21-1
TGTGCCAGCAGCAAAAGGCGACGGCGGGCTCTCCAGCCCCAGCATTTT
CASSKRRRRALQPQHF
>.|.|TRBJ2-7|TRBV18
TGTGCCAGCTCACCCCCGACAGTCTACGAGCAGTACTTC
CASSPPTVYEQYF
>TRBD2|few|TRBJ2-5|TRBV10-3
TGTGCCATCCGGTCGGGAGGCGGGGACCAAGAGACCCAGTACTTC
CAIRSGGGDQETQYF
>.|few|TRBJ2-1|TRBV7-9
TGTGCCAGCAGCAGGGCCGGGAGCGGCGCCTACAATGAGCAGTTCTTC
CASSRAGSGAYNEQFF
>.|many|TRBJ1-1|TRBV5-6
TGTGCCAGCAGCCCTCGGGGGGACACTGAAGCTTTCTTT
CASSPRGDTEAFF
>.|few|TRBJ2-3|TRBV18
TGTGCCAGCTCGCGAGGTCTATCAGATACGCAGTATTTT
CASSRGLSDTQYF
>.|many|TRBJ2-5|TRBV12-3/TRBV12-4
TGTGCCAGCAGTTCCAGACAGGCCCGGACCCAGTACTTC
CASSSRQARTQYF
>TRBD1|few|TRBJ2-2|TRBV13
TGTGCCAGCATCATAAGGGACAGGAACACCGGGGAGCTGTTTTTT
CASIIRDRNTGELFF
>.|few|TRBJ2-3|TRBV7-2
TGTGCCAGCACCCGGACGAGCCCATCTTATACGCAGTATTTT
CASTRTSPSYTQYF
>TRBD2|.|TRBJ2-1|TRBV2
TGTGCCAGCAGCTTTAGCGGGGCTCACAATGAGCAGTTCTTC
CASSFSGAHNEQFF
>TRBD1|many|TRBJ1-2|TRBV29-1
TGCAGCGTTGAAGATCTGACAGGGGAGAGCTATGGCTACACCTTC
CSVEDLTGESYGYTF
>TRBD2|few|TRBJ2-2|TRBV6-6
TGTGCCAGCAGGCCGACAGCGGGGGGGCCCGGGGAGCTGTTTTTT
CASRPTAGGPGELFF
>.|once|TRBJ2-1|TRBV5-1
TGCGCCAGCAGCTTGTCCCGGACAGAGCAGTTCTTC
CASSLSRTEQFF
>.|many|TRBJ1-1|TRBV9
TGTGCCAGCAGCTCCCAGACGGGGGCTGAAGCTTTCTTT
CASSSQTGAEAFF
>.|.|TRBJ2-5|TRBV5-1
TGCGCCAGCAGCTTGGCCCTGGGAGGGGGCGCGGAGACCCAGTACTTC
CASSLALGGGAETQYF
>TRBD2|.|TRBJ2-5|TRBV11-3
TGTGCCAGCAGCTTAGGTAGCGGGGGGGCCTTGGAGACCCAGTACTTC
CASSLGSGGALETQYF
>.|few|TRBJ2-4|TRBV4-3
TGCGCCAGCAGCCAAGAGGTTTCGAGAAACATTCAGTACTTC
CASSQEVSRNIQYF
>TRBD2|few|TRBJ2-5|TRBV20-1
TGCAGTGCTAGAGATATCGGGACTAGCGAAGAGACCCAGTACTTC
CSARDIGTSEETQYF
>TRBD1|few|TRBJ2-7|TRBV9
TGTGCCAGCAGCGCAACCGGACAGGTCAACGAGCAGTACTTC
CASSATGQVNEQYF
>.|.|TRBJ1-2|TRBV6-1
TGTGCCAGCAGTGAATCGCGGGAGCGTGGCTACACCTTC
CASSESRERGYTF
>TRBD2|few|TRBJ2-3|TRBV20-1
TGCAGTGCTAGAGTAGCGGGGGGGCTGGTAGATACGCAGTATTTT
CSARVAGGLVDTQYF
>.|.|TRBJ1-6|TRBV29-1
TGCAGCGTTGGGACAGACTATAATTCACCCCTCCACTTT
CSVGTDYNSPLHF
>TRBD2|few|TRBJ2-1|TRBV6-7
TGTGCCAGCAGGTTTTCCGGGGGGACTAGTCAGTTCTTC
CASRFSGGTSQFF
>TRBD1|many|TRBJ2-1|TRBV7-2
TGTGCCAGCAGCTCCGCAAGACAGGGGATGTCCTACAATGAGCAGTTCTTC
CASSSARQGMSYNEQFF
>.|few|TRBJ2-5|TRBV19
TGTGCCAGTAGTCCGGGACACGAGACCCAGTACTTC
CASSPGHETQYF
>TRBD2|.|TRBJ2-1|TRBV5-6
TGTGCCAGCAGCTGGGGACTAGCGGGGGATGAGCAGTTCTTC
CASSWGLAGDEQFF
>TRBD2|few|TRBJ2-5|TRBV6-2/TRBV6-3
TGTGCCAGCACGCCTGGCGGGGGGGCAGAGACCCAGTACTTC
CASTPGGGAETQYF
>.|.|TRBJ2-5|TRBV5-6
TGTGCCAGCAGCTTGGCTACTAGCCAAGAGACCCAGTACTTC
CASSLATSQETQYF
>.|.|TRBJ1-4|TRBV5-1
TGCGCCAGCAGCGAACAGTCAACTAATGAAAAACTGTTTTTT
CASSEQSTNEKLFF
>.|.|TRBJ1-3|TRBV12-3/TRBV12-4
TGTGCCAGCAGGTCTATCTCTGGAAACACCATATATTTT
CASRSISGNTIYF
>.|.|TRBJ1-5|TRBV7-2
TGTGCCAGCACCCCTGGGGGATTGAGCAATCAGCCCCAGCATTTT
CASTPGGLSNQPQHF
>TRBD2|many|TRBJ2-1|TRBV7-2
TGTGCCAGCAGCGTCTCCTGGGCTAGCGGGGTCGAGCAGTTCTTC
CASSVSWASGVEQFF
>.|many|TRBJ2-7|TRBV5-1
TGCGCCAGCAGCTCCTGGGGGGGCGGCAATGAGGAGCAGTACTTC
CASSSWGGGNEEQYF
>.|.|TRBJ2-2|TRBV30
TGTGCCTGGAGCCAGGCCGGGGAGCTGTTTTTT
CAWSQAGELFF
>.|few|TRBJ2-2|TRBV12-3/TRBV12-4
TGTGCCAGCAGCCTAAAACGGGCCACCGGGGAGCTGTTTTTT
CASSLKRATGELFF
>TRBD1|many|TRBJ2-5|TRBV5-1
TGCGCCAGCAGCTTGGACCTCAGGGGGCAGCAGGAGACCCAGTACTTC
CASSLDLRGQQETQYF
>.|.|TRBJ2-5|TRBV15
TGTGCCACCAGCAGGCGGGCCGCGCCCGGAGAGACCCAGTACTTC
CATSRRAAPGETQYF
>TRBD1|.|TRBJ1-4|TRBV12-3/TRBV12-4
TGTGCCAGCGTGGGACAGAATAATGAAAAACTGTTTTTT
CASVGQNNEKLFF
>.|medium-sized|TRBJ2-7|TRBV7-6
TGTGCCAGCAGCTTATGGGGAGGCAGTTCCTACGAGCAGTACTTC
CASSLWGGSSYEQYF
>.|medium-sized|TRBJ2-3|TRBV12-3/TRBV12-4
TGTGCCAGCAGTTTCCGTGCTGATACGCAGTATTTT
CASSFRADTQYF
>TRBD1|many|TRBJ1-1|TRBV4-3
TGCGCCAGCAGCCAACATCGACAGGGAGGCACTGAAGCTTTCTTT
CASSQHRQGGTEAFF
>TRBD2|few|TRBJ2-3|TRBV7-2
TGTGCCAGCAGCTTAGCGCGGGGGGCCGATACGCAGTATTTT
CASSLARGADTQYF
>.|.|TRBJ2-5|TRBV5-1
TGCGCCAGCAGCTTGGACGACGGACAAGAGACCCAGTACTTC
CASSLDDGQETQYF
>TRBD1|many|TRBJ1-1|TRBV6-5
TGTGCCAGCAGACTGACAGGGTTCACTGAAGCTTTCTTT
CASRLTGFTEAFF